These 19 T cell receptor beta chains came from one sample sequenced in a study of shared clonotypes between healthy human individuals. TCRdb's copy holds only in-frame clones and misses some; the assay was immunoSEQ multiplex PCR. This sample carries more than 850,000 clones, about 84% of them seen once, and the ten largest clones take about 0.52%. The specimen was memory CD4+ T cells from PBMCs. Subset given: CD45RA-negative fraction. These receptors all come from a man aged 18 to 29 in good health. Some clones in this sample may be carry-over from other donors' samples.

CDR3: CASSDQTSGRYIQYF. The CDR3 coding sequence is TGTGCCAGCAGCGACCAGACTAGCGGGAGATACATTCAGTACTTC. V is TRBV5-4 and J is TRBJ2-4, with 12 nucleotides matching TRBD2. With V trimmed by 4 bases and J by 8 bases, 7 bases remained unmatched. Germline values: CDR1 SGHNT, CDR2 YYREEE (reference sequence). The CDR3 runs to 15 residues.

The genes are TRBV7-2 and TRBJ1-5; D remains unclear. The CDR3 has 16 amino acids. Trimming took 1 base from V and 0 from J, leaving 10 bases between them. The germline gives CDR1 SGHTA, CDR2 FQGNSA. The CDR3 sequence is CASSLGPRYSNQPQHF. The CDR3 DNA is TGTGCCAGCAGCTTAGGCCCACGTTATAGCAATCAGCCCCAGCATTTT.

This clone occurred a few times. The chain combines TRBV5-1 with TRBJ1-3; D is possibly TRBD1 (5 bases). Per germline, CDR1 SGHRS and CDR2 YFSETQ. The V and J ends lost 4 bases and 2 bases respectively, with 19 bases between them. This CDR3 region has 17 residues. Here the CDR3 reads CASSPSQIGATGNTIYF. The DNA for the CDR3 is TGCGCCAGCAGCCCATCACAAATTGGGGCGACTGGAAACACCATATATTTT.

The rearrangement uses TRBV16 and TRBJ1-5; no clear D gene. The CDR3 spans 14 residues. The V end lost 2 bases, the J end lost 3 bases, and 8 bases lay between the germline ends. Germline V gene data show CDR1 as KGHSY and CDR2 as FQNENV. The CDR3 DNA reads TGTGCCAGCAGCCAAGACTGGAACAATCAGCCCCAGCATTTT. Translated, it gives CASSQDWNNQPQHF.

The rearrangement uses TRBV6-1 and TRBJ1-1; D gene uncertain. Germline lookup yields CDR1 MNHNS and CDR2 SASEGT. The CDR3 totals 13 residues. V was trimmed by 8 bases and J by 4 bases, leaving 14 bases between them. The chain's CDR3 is CASLTRSGTEAFF. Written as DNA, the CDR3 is TGTGCCAGCCTCACGAGAAGTGGCACTGAAGCTTTCTTT.

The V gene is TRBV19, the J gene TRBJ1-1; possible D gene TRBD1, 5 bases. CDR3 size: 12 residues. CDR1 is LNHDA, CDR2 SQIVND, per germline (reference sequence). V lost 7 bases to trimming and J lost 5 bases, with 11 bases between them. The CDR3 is CASTRDETEAFF. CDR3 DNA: TGTGCCAGTACCCGGGACGAAACTGAAGCTTTCTTT. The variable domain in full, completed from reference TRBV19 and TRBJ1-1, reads DGGITQSPKYLFRKEGQNVTLSCEQNLNHDAMYWYRQDPGQGLRLIYYSQIVNDFQKGDIAEGYSVSREKKESFPLTVTSAQKNPTAFYLCASTRDETEAFFGQGTRLTVV.

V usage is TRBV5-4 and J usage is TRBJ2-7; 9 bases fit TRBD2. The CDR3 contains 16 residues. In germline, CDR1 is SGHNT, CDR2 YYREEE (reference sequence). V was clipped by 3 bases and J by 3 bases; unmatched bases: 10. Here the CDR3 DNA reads TGTGCCAGCAGCTACCCCCGGGGCGGGGGGGACTACGAGCAGTACTTC. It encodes CASSYPRGGGDYEQYF.

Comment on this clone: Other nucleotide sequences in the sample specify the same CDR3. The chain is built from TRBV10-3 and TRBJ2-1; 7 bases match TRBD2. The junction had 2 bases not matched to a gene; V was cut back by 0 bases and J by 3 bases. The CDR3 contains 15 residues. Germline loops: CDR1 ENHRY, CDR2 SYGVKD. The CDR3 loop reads CAISESGGSYNEQFF. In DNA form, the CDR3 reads TGTGCCATCAGTGAGTCTGGCGGGAGCTACAATGAGCAGTTCTTC.

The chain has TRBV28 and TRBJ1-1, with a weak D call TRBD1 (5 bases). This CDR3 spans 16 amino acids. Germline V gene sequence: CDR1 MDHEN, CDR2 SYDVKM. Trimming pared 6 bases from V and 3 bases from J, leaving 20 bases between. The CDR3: CASSSPPGASDTEAFF. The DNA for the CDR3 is TGTGCCAGCAGCTCACCTCCCGGGGCGAGTGACACTGAAGCTTTCTTT.

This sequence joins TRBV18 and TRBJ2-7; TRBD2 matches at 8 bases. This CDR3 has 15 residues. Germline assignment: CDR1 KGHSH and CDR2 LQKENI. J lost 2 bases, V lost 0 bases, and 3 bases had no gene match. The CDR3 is CASSPPGLEAYEQYF. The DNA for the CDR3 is TGTGCCAGCTCACCACCGGGACTAGAAGCCTACGAGCAGTACTTC. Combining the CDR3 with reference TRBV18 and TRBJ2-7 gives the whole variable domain NAGVMQNPRHLVRRRGQEARLRCSPMKGHSHVYWYRQLPEEGLKFMVYLQKENIIDESGMPKERFSAEFPKEGPSILRIQQVVRGDSAAYFCASSPPGLEAYEQYFGPGTRLTVT.

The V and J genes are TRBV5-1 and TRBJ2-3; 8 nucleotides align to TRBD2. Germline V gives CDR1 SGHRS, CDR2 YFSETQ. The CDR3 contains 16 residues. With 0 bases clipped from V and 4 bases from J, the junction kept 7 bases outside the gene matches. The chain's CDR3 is CASSLAAGVGADTQYF. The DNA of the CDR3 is TGCGCCAGCAGCTTGGCAGCGGGAGTTGGGGCAGATACGCAGTATTTT.

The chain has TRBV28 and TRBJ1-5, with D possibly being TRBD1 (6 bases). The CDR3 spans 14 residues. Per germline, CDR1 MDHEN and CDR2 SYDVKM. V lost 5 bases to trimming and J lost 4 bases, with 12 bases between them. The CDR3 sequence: CASSLWGRNQPQHF. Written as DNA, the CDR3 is TGTGCCAGCAGTCTTTGGGGGCGTAATCAGCCCCAGCATTTT.

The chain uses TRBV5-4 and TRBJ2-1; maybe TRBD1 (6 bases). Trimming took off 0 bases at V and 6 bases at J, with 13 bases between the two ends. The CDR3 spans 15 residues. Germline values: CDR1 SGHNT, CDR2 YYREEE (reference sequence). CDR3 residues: CASSLVQGPGNEQFF. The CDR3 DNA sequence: TGTGCCAGCAGCTTGGTTCAGGGGCCCGGCAATGAGCAGTTCTTC.

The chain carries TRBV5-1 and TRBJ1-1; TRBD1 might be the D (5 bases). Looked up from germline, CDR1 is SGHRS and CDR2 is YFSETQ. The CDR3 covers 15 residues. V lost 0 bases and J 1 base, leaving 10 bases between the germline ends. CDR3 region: CASSLAIRENTEAFF. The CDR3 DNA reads TGCGCCAGCAGCTTGGCTATCAGGGAGAACACTGAAGCTTTCTTT.

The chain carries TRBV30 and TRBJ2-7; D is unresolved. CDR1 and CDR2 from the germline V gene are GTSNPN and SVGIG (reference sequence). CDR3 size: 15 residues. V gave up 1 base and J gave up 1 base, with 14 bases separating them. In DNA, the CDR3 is TGTGCCTGGAGTGGGCCTGGTACAGTATCCTACGAGCAGTACTTC. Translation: CAWSGPGTVSYEQYF.

CDR3 nucleotides: TGTGCCACCAAGCAGGGGCTAGTCGCTAACATTCAGTACTTC. It is translated as CATKQGLVANIQYF. The chain is built from TRBV2 and TRBJ2-4, with a weak D call TRBD1 (6 bases). Trimming took 10 bases from V and 7 from J, leaving 20 bases between them. The germline V gene has CDR1 SNHLY and CDR2 FYNNEI. The CDR3 has 14 amino acids.

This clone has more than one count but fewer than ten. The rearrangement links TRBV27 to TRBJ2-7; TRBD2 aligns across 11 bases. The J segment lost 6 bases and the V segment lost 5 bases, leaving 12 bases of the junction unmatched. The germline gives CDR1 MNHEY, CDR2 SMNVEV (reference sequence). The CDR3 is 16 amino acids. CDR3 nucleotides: TGTGCCAGCAGTCCTCAGCCGACTAGCGGGAAGGTCGAGCAGTACTTC. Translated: CASSPQPTSGKVEQYF.

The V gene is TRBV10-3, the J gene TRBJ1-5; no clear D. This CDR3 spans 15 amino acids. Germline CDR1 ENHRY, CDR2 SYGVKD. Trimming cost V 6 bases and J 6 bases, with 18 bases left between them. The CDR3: CAISGEAARSQPQHF. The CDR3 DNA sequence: TGTGCCATCAGCGGGGAGGCGGCCCGGAGTCAGCCCCAGCATTTT.

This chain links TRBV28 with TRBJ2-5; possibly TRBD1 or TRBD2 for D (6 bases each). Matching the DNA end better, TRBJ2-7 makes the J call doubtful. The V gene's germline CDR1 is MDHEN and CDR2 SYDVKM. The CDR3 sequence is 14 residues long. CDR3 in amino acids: CASRGRGASYEQYF. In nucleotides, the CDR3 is TGTGCCAGCCGCGGAAGGGGGGCCTCCTACGAGCAGTACTTC.